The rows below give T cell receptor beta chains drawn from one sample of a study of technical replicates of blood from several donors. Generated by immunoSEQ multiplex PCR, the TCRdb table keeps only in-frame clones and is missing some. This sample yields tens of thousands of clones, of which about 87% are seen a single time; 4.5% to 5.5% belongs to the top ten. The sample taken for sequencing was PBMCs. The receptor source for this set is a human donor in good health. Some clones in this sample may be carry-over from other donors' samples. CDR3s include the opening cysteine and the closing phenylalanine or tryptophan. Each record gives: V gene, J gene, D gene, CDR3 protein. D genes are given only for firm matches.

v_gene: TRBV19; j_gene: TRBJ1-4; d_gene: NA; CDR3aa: CASRDGQGFGEKLFF
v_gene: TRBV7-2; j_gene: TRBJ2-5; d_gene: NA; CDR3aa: CASSSGNRETQYF
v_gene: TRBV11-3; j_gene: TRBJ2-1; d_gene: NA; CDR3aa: CASSLDFNNEQFF
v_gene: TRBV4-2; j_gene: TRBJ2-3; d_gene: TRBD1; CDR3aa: CASSQGGGQGGDTQYF
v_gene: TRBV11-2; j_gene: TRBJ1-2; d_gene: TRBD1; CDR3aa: CASSRDRGIGYTF
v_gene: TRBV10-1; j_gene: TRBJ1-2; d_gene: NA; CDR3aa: CANEQGGTGFIYGYTF
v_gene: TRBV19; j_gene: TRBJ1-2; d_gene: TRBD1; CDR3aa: CASSNRGRGYGYTF
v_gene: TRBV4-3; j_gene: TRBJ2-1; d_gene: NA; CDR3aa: CASSQDSDVVVSYEQFF
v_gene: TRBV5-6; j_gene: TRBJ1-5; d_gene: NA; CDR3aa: CASNLGGVGQPQHF
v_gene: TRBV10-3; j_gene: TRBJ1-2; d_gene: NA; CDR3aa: CAISENKPQGRYGYTF
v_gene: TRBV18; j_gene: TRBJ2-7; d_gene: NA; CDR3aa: CASSPPSSYEQYF
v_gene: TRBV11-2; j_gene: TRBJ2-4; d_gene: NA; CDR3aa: CASSSSIAEGIQYF
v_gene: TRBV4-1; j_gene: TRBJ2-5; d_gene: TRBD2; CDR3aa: CASSQESPGLAGGFYQETQYF
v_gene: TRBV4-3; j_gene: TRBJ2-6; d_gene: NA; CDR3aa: CASSQDLATGANVLTF
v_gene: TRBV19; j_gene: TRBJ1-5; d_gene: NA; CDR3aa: CASSLRTVSNQPQHF
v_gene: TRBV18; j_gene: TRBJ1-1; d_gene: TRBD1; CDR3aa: CASSLGQMNTEAFF
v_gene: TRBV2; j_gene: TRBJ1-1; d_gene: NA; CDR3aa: CATLRTANTEAFF
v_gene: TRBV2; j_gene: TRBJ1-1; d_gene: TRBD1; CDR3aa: CASSQQGRNQAFF
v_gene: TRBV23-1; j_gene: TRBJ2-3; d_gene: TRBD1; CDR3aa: CASSQSRWQGAADTQYF
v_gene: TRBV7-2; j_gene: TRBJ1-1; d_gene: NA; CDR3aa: CASSLAGQGTEAFF
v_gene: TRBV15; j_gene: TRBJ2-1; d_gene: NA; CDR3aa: CATSRAGRTEQFF
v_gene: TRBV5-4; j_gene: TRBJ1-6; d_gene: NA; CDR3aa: CASSARGRGDGSSPLHF
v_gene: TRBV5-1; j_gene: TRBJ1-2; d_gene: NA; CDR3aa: CASSYGTNYGYTF
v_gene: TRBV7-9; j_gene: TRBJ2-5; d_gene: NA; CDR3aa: CASSYPPRVAGQETQYF
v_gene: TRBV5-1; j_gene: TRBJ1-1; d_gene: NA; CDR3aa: CASSLDQGQTEAFF
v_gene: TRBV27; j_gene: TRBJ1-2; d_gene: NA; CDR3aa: CASSLTGGGGYTF
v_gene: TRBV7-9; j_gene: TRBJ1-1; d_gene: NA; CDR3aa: CASSLIPLFTEAFF
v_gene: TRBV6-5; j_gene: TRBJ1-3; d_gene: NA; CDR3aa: CASSSNLVSGNTIYF
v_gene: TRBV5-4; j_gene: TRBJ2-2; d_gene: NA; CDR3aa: CASSSGTPRWTGELFF
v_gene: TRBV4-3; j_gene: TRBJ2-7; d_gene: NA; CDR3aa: CASSQDLRATERRNEQYF
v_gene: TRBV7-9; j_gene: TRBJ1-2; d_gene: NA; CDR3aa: CASSLSFAGREAGYTF
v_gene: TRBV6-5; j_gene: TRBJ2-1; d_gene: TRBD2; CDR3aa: CASSRGLAVNEQFF
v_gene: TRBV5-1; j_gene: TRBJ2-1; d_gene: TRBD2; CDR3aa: CASSLLAGSYNEQFF
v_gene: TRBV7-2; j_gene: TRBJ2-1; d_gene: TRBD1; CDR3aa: CASSLARTGNEQFF
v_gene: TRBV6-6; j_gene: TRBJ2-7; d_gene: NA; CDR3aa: CASSTPGLDYEQYF
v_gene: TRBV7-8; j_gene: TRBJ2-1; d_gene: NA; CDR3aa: CASSLVLLASADNEQFF
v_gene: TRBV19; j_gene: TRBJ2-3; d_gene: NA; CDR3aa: CASSMGQGWSTDTQYF
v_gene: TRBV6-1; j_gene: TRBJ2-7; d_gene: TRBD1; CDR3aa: CASRLGQVRSYEQYF
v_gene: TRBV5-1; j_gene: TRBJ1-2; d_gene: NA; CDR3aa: CASRDPGQPNYGYTF
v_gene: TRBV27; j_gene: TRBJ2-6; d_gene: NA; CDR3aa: CASSPSSLSLGANVLTF
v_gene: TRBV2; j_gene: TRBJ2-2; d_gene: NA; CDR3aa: CASSEQNTGELFF
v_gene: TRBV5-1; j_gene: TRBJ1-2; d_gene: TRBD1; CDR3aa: CASSERTGGGGYTF
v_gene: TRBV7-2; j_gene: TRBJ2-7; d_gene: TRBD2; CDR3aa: CASSDSGYEQYF
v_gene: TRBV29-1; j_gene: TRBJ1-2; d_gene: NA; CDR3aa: CSVDPTGNYGYTF
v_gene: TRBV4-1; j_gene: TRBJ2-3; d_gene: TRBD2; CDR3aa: CASNRLGLATDTQYF
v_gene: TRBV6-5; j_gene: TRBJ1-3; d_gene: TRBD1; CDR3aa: CASSYSGQGSGNTIYF
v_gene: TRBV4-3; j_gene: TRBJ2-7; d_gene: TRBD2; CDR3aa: CASSQTGREDYEQYF